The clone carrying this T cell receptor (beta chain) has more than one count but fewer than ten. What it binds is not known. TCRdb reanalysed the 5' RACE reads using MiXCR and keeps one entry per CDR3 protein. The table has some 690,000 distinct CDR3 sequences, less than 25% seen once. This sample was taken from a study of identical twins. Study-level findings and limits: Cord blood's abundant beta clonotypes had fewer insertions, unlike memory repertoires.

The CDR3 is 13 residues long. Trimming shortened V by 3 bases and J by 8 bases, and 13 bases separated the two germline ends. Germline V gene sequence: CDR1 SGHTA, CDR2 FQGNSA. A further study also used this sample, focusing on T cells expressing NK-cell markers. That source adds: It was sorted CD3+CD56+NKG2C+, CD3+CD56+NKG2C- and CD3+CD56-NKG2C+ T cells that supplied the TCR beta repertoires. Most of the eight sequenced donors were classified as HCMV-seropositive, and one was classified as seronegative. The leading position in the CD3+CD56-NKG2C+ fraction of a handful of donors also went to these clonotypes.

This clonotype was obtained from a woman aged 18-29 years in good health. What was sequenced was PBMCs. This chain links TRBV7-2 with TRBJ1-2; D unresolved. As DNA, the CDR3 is TGTGCCAGCAGCTTTGATCCCAGCGGGGGCTACACCTTC. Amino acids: CASSFDPSGGYTF.